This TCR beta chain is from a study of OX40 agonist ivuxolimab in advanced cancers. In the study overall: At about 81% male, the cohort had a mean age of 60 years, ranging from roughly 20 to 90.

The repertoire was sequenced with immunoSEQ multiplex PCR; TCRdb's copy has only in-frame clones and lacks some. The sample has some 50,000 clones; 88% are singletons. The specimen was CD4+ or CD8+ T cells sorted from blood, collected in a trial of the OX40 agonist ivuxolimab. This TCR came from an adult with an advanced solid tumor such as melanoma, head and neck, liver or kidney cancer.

Here the CDR3 DNA reads TGTGCCAGCAGCAAAGGGGACGTAAAGGAAAAACTGTTTTTT. This translates into CASSKGDVKEKLFF. J is TRBJ1-4 and V is TRBV28; a weak D match, TRBD1 (5 bases). Between the trimmed V and J ends, which lost 6 bases and 8 bases, there was a span of 16 bases. Germline CDR1 is MDHEN and CDR2 is SYDVKM. The CDR3 is made up of 14 amino acids.